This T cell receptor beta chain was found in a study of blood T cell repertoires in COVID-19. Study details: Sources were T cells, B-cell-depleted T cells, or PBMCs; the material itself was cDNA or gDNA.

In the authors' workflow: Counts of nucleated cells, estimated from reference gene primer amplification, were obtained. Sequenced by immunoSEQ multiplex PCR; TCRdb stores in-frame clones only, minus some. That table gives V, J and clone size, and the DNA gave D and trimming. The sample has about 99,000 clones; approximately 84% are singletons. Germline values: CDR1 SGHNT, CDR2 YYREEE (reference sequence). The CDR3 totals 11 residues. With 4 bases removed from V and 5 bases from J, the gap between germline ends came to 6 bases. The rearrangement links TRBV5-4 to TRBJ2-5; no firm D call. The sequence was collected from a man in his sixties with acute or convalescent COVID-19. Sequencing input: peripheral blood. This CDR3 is CASSLRETQYF. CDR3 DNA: TGTGCCAGCAGCCTCCGGGAGACCCAGTACTTC.